The 4 T cell receptor beta chains given below trace back to one sample, sequenced in a study of cytomegalovirus exposure and HLA in healthy donors listed by TCRdb under 2017. Libraries were prepared through the immunoSEQ multiplex PCR assay. For the multiplex PCR, a mixture combining 60 forward primers for TCR Vbeta segments and 13 reverse primers for TCR Jbeta segments was used. What TCRdb holds here is the immuneACCESS table cut down to in-frame rearrangements. Part of the clones is not present; checked against another copy, under half of the missing clones reflect an unresolved V gene, and the others are unexplained. This sample is represented by over 150,000 clones; more than 60% of them were singletons. 4% of the sample is taken by the ten largest. What was sequenced was PBMCs. These receptors were taken from a woman in her thirties or forties in good health and CMV-seronegative.

The sample holds a few counts of this clone. The chain has TRBV7-9 and TRBJ2-6; a weak D match, TRBD1 (6 bases). Germline V lookup: CDR1 SEHNR, CDR2 FQNEAQ (reference sequence). The V end was cut by 8 bases, the J end by 0 bases, with 23 bases between. This CDR3 contains 19 residues. The CDR3 spells CASQLIWDTRNSGANVLTF. The CDR3 nucleotides are TGTGCCAGCCAGTTAATTTGGGACACCCGTAACTCTGGGGCCAACGTCCTGACTTTC.

This clone was picked up one time. The V gene is TRBV30, the J gene TRBJ1-3; no clear D gene. The CDR3 is made up of 13 amino acids. CDR1 and CDR2 (germline): GTSNPN, SVGIG (reference sequence). The V end lost 0 bases, the J end lost 1 base, and 4 bases lay between the germline ends. CDR3 coding DNA: TGTGCCTGGAGTGTATCTTCTGGAAACACCATATATTTT. Its protein product is CAWSVSSGNTIYF.

This chain connects TRBV6-5 to TRBJ1-1; D is possibly TRBD1 (5 bases). Germline V gene sequence: CDR1 MNHEY, CDR2 SVGAGI. The V end lost 7 bases, the J end lost 4 bases, and 19 bases lay between the germline ends. The CDR3 has 15 amino acids. The CDR3 DNA follows: TGTGCCAGCAATAACGGGGCGGGGCTGGGCACTGAAGCTTTCTTT. It codes for CASNNGAGLGTEAFF.

The chain uses TRBV18 and TRBJ1-2; 9 positions match TRBD1. Trimming took 6 bases from V and 3 from J; bases not matched to a gene: 8. Germline lookup yields CDR1 KGHSH and CDR2 LQKENI. The CDR3 length is 15 residues. The CDR3 sequence: CASSLRDREDYGYTF. The CDR3 region has the DNA TGTGCCAGCTCTCTACGGGACAGGGAGGACTATGGCTACACCTTC.